This T cell receptor (beta chain) appears in the sequencing data of a study of T cells in Graves' hyperthyroidism and ophthalmopathy. It was RNA transcripts that yielded the amplified TCR beta CDR3 regions. TCR CDR3 regions were first amplified by RT-PCR with HTBI primers. TCRdb analysed the multiplex PCR reads with MiXCR anew, one entry per CDR3 protein. The data hold 300,000 to 350,000 distinct CDR3 sequences, with 15% to 20% observed a single time. CDR1 and CDR2 from the germline V gene are SNHLY and FYNNEI. There are 14 residues in the CDR3. The ends were cut back, 3 bases at V and 7 bases at J, with 13 bases in the middle. This clonotype occurred many times.

The chain employs TRBV2 and TRBJ1-5; D not resolved. The specimen sequenced was blood. This TCR derives from a woman aged 40-49 years with Graves' ophthalmopathy. CDR3: CASSDGRTGQPQHF. The CDR3, as DNA: TGTGCCAGCAGTGACGGCAGGACGGGGCAGCCCCAGCATTTT.